Following are 20 T cell receptor beta chains from one sample sequenced in a study of cytomegalovirus exposure and HLA in healthy donors. With 60 Vbeta and 13 Jbeta primers, the PCR was carried out. Some clones are missing from TCRdb's copy, which holds only in-frame ones; the method was immunoSEQ multiplex PCR. The listing records over 150,000 clones. Sequenced material: PBMCs. The receptors derive from a boy aged 10-17 years in good health and CMV-seronegative.

The chain combines TRBV5-1 with TRBJ1-6; 7 bases fit TRBD1. This CDR3 is 15 amino acids long. Germline CDR1 and CDR2: SGHRS and YFSETQ. The V and J ends lost 3 bases and 7 bases, in that order; junction bases with no gene match: 7. CDR3 sequence (DNA): TGCGCCAGCAGCTACCTCTCAGGGGGGAATTCACCCCTCCACTTT. It translates to CASSYLSGGNSPLHF.

Note on this clone: The same CDR3 arises from other DNA sequences in this sample as well. V usage is TRBV7-2 and J usage is TRBJ1-3; D possibly corresponds to TRBD1 (5 bases). Germline V gene sequence: CDR1 SGHTA, CDR2 FQGNSA. This CDR3 is built from 18 residues. V was cut by 1 base and J by 0 bases, with 16 bases left in between. CDR3 nucleotide sequence: TGTGCCAGCAGCTTAGGCATTGGGGGGGACTTCTCTGGAAACACCATATATTTT. Translated, it gives CASSLGIGGDFSGNTIYF. The whole variable domain, remainder taken from reference TRBV7-2 and TRBJ1-3, is GAGVSQSPSNKVTEKGKDVELRCDPISGHTALYWYRQSLGQGLEFLIYFQGNSAPDKSGLPSDRFSAERTGGSVSTLTIQRTQQEDSAVYLCASSLGIGGDFSGNTIYFGEGSWLTVV.

The chain couples TRBV5-1 to TRBJ2-7; possible D gene TRBD2, 6 bases. CDR1 and CDR2 (germline): SGHRS, YFSETQ. This CDR3 is built from 15 residues. V was pared by 0 bases and J by 0 bases, with 10 bases between. The CDR3: CASSLGAGPSYEQYF. The CDR3 DNA reads TGCGCCAGCAGCTTGGGGGCGGGGCCCTCCTACGAGCAGTACTTC.

The J gene is TRBJ2-1, the V gene TRBV4-2; 16 positions agree with TRBD2. The V gene's germline CDR1 is LGHNA and CDR2 YNFKEQ. CDR3 length: 22 amino acids. The V and J ends lost 4 bases and 9 bases, in that order; junction bases with no gene match: 24. The CDR3 loop is CASSPKGAGTSGGASSPGEQFF. Here the CDR3 DNA reads TGTGCCAGCAGCCCGAAAGGTGCCGGGACTAGCGGGGGGGCGTCAAGCCCCGGTGAGCAGTTCTTC.

V usage is TRBV6-4 and J usage is TRBJ2-1, with a possible D match to TRBD2 (5 bases). The CDR3 is 11 residues long. V lost 7 bases to trimming and J lost 9 bases, with 10 bases between them. Germline loops: CDR1 MRHNA, CDR2 SNTAGT. CDR3 DNA sequence: TGTGCCAGCACCGGCGGGCGTGAGCAGTTCTTC. It translates to CASTGGREQFF.

The chain combines TRBV9 with TRBJ2-1, with 8 nucleotides matching TRBD2. Germline loops: CDR1 SGDLS, CDR2 YYNGEE. This CDR3 is built from 16 residues. V shed 4 bases, J shed 6 bases, and the junction held 12 bases outside the gene matches. DNA of the CDR3: TGTGCCAGCAGCTATGAGACGGGACTAGTTGGCAATGAGCAGTTCTTC. Translation: CASSYETGLVGNEQFF.

The rearrangement joins TRBV7-2 to TRBJ2-5; TRBD2 agrees at 8 bases. The CDR3 covers 15 residues. Germline CDR1 is SGHTA and CDR2 is FQGNSA. V gave up 5 bases and J gave up 2 bases; unmatched junction bases: 7. The CDR3 nucleotides read TGTGCCAGCAGCCGCGGGACTAGGCGACAAGAGACCCAGTACTTC. This codes for CASSRGTRRQETQYF.

J is TRBJ1-1 and V is TRBV18; D remains unclear. Deletions cut 9 bases from V and 1 base from J, with 15 bases between. Germline assignment: CDR1 KGHSH and CDR2 LQKENI. The CDR3 covers 14 residues. This chain's CDR3 is CARYPREGNTEAFF. The DNA of the CDR3 is TGTGCCAGGTACCCAAGGGAGGGGAACACTGAAGCTTTCTTT.

V is TRBV19 and J is TRBJ1-1; TRBD1 might be the D (5 bases). This CDR3 spans 13 amino acids. Germline CDR1 reads LNHDA; CDR2 reads SQIVND (reference sequence). Trimming removed 4 bases from V and 4 bases from J, with 10 bases in between. The CDR3 here is CASSTSGFTEAFF. The DNA of the CDR3 is TGTGCCAGTAGTACGTCAGGGTTCACTGAAGCTTTCTTT. Full variable domain (remainder filled in from reference TRBV19 and TRBJ1-1): DGGITQSPKYLFRKEGQNVTLSCEQNLNHDAMYWYRQDPGQGLRLIYYSQIVNDFQKGDIAEGYSVSREKKESFPLTVTSAQKNPTAFYLCASSTSGFTEAFFGQGTRLTVV.

The chain's CDR3 is CASSEQGQGSEQFF. The CDR3, as DNA: TGTGCCAGCAGTGAACAAGGACAGGGGTCTGAGCAGTTCTTC. This chain connects TRBV6-1 to TRBJ2-1; 9 bases align to TRBD1. Germline V gene sequence: CDR1 MNHNS, CDR2 SASEGT. This CDR3 is 14 amino acids long. V shed 2 bases and J 9 bases; nucleotides not matched to a gene: 5.

The chain has TRBV5-4 and TRBJ1-2, with D possibly matching TRBD1 (5 bases). There are 16 residues in the CDR3. V lost 3 bases to trimming and J lost 5 bases, with 20 bases between them. Germline values: CDR1 SGHNT, CDR2 YYREEE (reference sequence). CDR3 protein: CASSWGQTASRYGYTF. The CDR3 nucleotides read TGTGCCAGCAGCTGGGGTCAGACAGCCTCACGGTATGGCTACACCTTC. The full variable domain, its missing parts supplied by reference TRBV5-4 and TRBJ1-2, is ETGVTQSPTHLIKTRGQQVTLRCSSQSGHNTVSWYQQALGQGPQFIFQYYREEENGRGNFPPRFSGLQFPNYSSELNVNALELDDSALYLCASSWGQTASRYGYTFGSGTRLTVV.

The chain recombines TRBV7-9 with TRBJ2-3; TRBD2 aligns across 8 bases. The CDR3 has 13 amino acids. Germline V lookup: CDR1 SEHNR, CDR2 FQNEAQ (reference sequence). The CDR3 coding sequence is TGTGCGGGGCGGGGGGCTAGCACAGATACGCAGTATTTT. It codes for CAGRGASTDTQYF. Drawing the rest from reference TRBV7-9 and TRBJ2-3, the complete variable domain is DTGVSQNPRHKITKRGQNVTFRCDPISEHNRLYWYRQTLGQGPEFLTYFQNEAQLEKSRLLSDRFSAERPKGSFSTLEIQRTEQGDSAMYLCAGRGASTDTQYFGPGTRLTVL.

Details on this clone: Germline and junction disagree at one end, which may indicate a read error. The rearrangement joins TRBV4-1 to TRBJ2-7; TRBD1 matches at 8 bases. In germline, CDR1 is MGHRA, CDR2 YSYEKL. There are 12 residues in the CDR3. CDR3 sequence: CASGQGAREQYF. The DNA of the CDR3 is TGCGCCAGCGGCCAGGGGGCCCGCGAGCAGTACTTC.

V and J are TRBV9 and TRBJ2-7, with 9 bases identical to TRBD1. With 3 bases clipped from V and 5 bases from J, the junction kept 6 bases outside the gene matches. The CDR3 totals 14 residues. The germline V gene has CDR1 SGDLS and CDR2 YYNGEE. The CDR3 protein is CASSDGTGPNEQYF. The CDR3 DNA is TGTGCCAGCAGCGACGGGACAGGGCCCAACGAGCAGTACTTC. The full variable domain, its missing parts supplied by reference TRBV9 and TRBJ2-7, is DSGVTQTPKHLITATGQRVTLRCSPRSGDLSVYWYQQSLDQGLQFLIQYYNGEERAKGNILERFSAQQFPDLHSELNLSSLELGDSALYFCASSDGTGPNEQYFGPGTRLTVT.

J is TRBJ1-2 and V is TRBV5-1; D is perhaps TRBD1 (5 bases). V was clipped by 1 base and J by 5 bases, with 9 bases between them. The CDR3 is 13 amino acids. Germline assignment: CDR1 SGHRS and CDR2 YFSETQ. CDR3 sequence reads: CASSLPTEYGYTF. The CDR3 bases are TGCGCCAGCAGCTTGCCGACAGAGTATGGCTACACCTTC.

The chain combines TRBV5-1 with TRBJ1-1; TRBD1 matches 11 bases. Trimming at V came to 1 base and at J to 4 bases, leaving 6 bases not matched to a gene. The CDR3 length is 16 residues. Looked up from germline, CDR1 is SGHRS and CDR2 is YFSETQ. The CDR3 nucleotides read TGCGCCAGCAGCTTGATACCAGGACAGGGGGCCACTGAAGCTTTCTTT. This sequence encodes CASSLIPGQGATEAFF.

The chain joins TRBV7-3 to TRBJ2-2; 8 bases agree with TRBD2. The CDR3 spans 22 residues. Germline V lookup: CDR1 SGHTA, CDR2 FQGTGA. J was trimmed by 0 bases and V by 0 bases; bases with no gene match: 18. The CDR3 spells CASSLTLRIEETGGPNTGELFF. The CDR3 region has the DNA TGTGCCAGCAGCTTAACGTTAAGGATTGAGGAGACGGGGGGGCCGAACACCGGGGAGCTGTTTTTT.

V is TRBV4-1 and J is TRBJ1-2, with D unclear. Germline CDR1 MGHRA, CDR2 YSYEKL. Trimming took off 2 bases at V and 6 bases at J, with 16 bases between the two ends. This CDR3 is 15 amino acids long. The CDR3 DNA sequence: TGCGCCAGCAGCCAACCCCTGGTAGGAGGGAATGGCTACACCTTC. It translates to CASSQPLVGGNGYTF.

The chain links TRBV5-6 to TRBJ1-2, with D perhaps matching TRBD1 (5 bases). With 5 bases removed from V and 1 base from J, the gap between germline ends came to 24 bases. The length of the CDR3 is 18 residues. From germline, CDR1 is SGHDT and CDR2 YYEEEE. The CDR3 loop is CASRGTEWGEGSNYGYTF. Here the CDR3 DNA reads TGTGCCAGCAGGGGGACTGAATGGGGCGAAGGAAGTAACTATGGCTACACCTTC.

The chain employs TRBV9 and TRBJ1-6; 7 bases fit TRBD1. The length of the CDR3 is 18 residues. Germline CDR1 reads SGDLS; CDR2 reads YYNGEE. Trimming took 0 bases from V and 4 from J; bases not matched to a gene: 10. The CDR3 DNA sequence: TGTGCCAGCAGCGTAGGGGGGATAGGGGACAGATATAATTCACCCCTCCACTTT. It specifies CASSVGGIGDRYNSPLHF.